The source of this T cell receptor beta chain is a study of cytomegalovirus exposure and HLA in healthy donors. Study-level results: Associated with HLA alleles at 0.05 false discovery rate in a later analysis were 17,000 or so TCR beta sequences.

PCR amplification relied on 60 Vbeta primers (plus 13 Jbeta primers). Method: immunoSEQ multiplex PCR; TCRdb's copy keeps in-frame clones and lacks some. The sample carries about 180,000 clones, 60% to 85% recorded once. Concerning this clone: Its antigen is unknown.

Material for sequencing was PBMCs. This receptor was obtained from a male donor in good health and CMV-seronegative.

The CDR3 DNA is TGTGCCAGCAGCAGGGACAGCCTCTATGGCTACACCTTC. It codes for CASSRDSLYGYTF. The chain recombines TRBV6-6 with TRBJ1-2; 7 bases are a match to TRBD1. This CDR3 is 13 amino acids long. V shed 6 bases, J shed 4 bases, and the junction held 5 bases outside the gene matches. Per the germline V gene, CDR1 is MNHNY and CDR2 is SVGAGI (reference sequence).